This T cell receptor beta chain appears in the sequencing data of a study of vaccination and CD4 T cells after COVID-19 (dated 2022 in TCRdb). Context from the whole study: Six males and four females were included in the convalescent cohort, with two Hispanic individuals, seven Caucasians, two Asians and one multiracial person represented. Post-vaccine blood samples were obtained a median of about 72 days after the second vaccine dose, with a range of roughly 14 to 241 days. Two doses of either the Pfizer-BioNTech BNT162b2 vaccine (n=8) or the Moderna mRNA-1273 vaccine (n=2) were administered to participants. Control cultures used a CEFX viral epitope pool as positive control, an HIV-1 Nef peptide pool as negative control, or no peptide. Post-COVID blood samples were collected from convalescent patients a median of roughly 100 days after diagnosis, with a range of roughly 35 to 161 days. An earlier paper using these donors assessed, at the TCR clonotype level, memory CD4+ T cell crossreactivity between SARS-CoV-2 and common cold coronavirus spike proteins. Overlapping spike peptide pools from SARS-CoV-2 and from the common cold coronaviruses HCoV-NL63, HCoV-OC43 and HCoV-229E were used as culture stimuli. In around 10 COVID-19 convalescent patients and a handful of infection-naive healthy vaccine recipients, researchers compared the spike-specific CD4+ TCR repertoire from before mRNA vaccination with the repertoire from after. Points the paper makes about the study in general: The median number of SARS-CoV-2-reactive clonotypes rose from 21 after infection to 30 to 45 after vaccination, but the change was not significant. The number of convalescent patients in the study was relatively small, and the study did not examine early timepoints following natural infection. Nearly all vaccine-specific clones in convalescent patients (304 of 307) were mono-reactive for SARS-CoV-2 spike rather than cross-reactive with common cold coronaviruses. Among the post-vaccine SARS-CoV-2-reactive clones in convalescent patients, a median about 89% showed up only after vaccination, which suggests vaccine-specific priming.

V sheds 7 bases and J sheds 3 bases, leaving 19 bases between their ends. The CDR3 starts with the cysteine, ends with the phenylalanine, and has 16 residues. Just CDR3 DNA is preserved here, 48 bases in frame from base 1. The germline V gene (reference sequence) sets CDR1 to LNHDA and CDR2 to SQIVND. Library generation was performed with PCR. TCR sequencing of DNA from cultured CD4+ T cells used the Oncomine TCR Beta short-read assay at the Johns Hopkins FTIC core. The QIAamp micro DNA kit was used to extract genomic DNA from the cultured CD4+ T cells. Oncomine TCR Beta libraries from cultured CD4+ T cells were pooled with unique dual indexes and sequenced on an Illumina iSeq 100. In the source study's methods: Non-productive sequences were filtered out, and CDR3s that did not start with C, did not end with F or W, or were shorter than 7 amino acids were discarded. Antigen-specific clonotypes were identified with the MANAFEST web application by comparing peptide-stimulated wells with reference and other culture wells. An FDR below 0.05, an odds ratio above 5, and a productive frequency above 0.1% in at least two of three replicate wells were required for clones to be considered positive. Clonotypes that were significantly expanded in both SARS-CoV-2 spike wells and at least one common cold coronavirus spike condition were defined as cross-reactive. CDR3 homology was assessed with Levenshtein distances (stringdist) and unrooted phylogenetic trees (ape) in R version 3.6.1. TCRdb trimmed public reads at Q25 via fastp, called clones via MiXCR and kept in-frame beta chains. Each record represents a unique CDR3 protein, reported with the most common genes and DNA among its rows. The V and J calls follow TCRdb's processing rather than the paper's. This sample has about 5,600 distinct CDR3 sequences in its table, and roughly two fifths of those were observed once. The ten top clones hold around 34% of the sample.

On this clonotype itself: No cognate antigen has been identified for it. Base quality data are lacking; no much larger clone is found one base away.

This specimen's treatment or condition label, per the study, means: roughly 11-day PBMC culture with coronavirus spike peptide pools or control peptides (ViraFEST assay). CD4+ T cells from unexposed donors were collected before the COVID-19 pandemic (2011-2018). The study used the ViraFEST assay, which expanded antigen-specific T cells with peptide pools and then identified expanded clonotypes by TCR sequencing. Approximately 1.8 million PBMCs per well were cultured in IMDM with 5% human AB serum and approximately 9.8 IU/ml IL-2, plus 10 ug/ml peptide pools. On days 3 and 7, half of the culture medium was replaced with fresh IL-2-containing medium. CD4+ T cells were isolated after approximately eleven days of culture through negative selection using the EasySep CD4+ T cell isolation kit. As far as cell numbers permitted, CD4+ T cells from unexposed donors were tested for reactivity against SARS-CoV-2 S and N as well as four spike pools from common cold coronaviruses. Ficoll-Paque Plus gradient centrifugation was used to isolate PBMCs from whole blood, and the isolated PBMCs were then either used fresh or cryopreserved at -140C. Culture conditions were generally each tested in triplicate wells. The leukapheresis product for the unexposed donors was obtained through commercial purchase.

Source material: CD4+ T cells from blood, cultured in vitro. The receptor comes from a human donor in good health. The chain employs TRBV19 and TRBJ1-5; tentative D gene TRBD1, with 6 bases matching. DNA sequence: TGTGCCAGTACCCGCGGGGGGGCCTTCGACAATCAGCCCCAGCATTTT. It encodes CASTRGGAFDNQPQHF.